This section outlines one T cell receptor beta chain sequence together with its context. The sample is drawn from a study of control samples from healthy donors and cancer patients. Germline V gene sequence: CDR1 SQVTM, CDR2 ANQGSEA. V lost 4 bases, J lost 0 bases, and 9 bases lay in between. The CDR3 runs 13 residues. Using immunoSEQ multiplex PCR, the repertoire was profiled, and TCRdb retains in-frame clones only, with some absent. Found here are roughly 200,000 clones, roughly 93% of them singletons; the top ten hold over 1.3%. This clonotype originated in a man aged 18 to 29 in good health. Sequenced input: blood. V usage is TRBV29-1 and J usage is TRBJ1-2; TRBD1 is a possible D gene (6 bases). CDR3 bases: TGCAGCGTTGGAGGACAGCCTAACTATGGCTACACCTTC. Translated: CSVGGQPNYGYTF.